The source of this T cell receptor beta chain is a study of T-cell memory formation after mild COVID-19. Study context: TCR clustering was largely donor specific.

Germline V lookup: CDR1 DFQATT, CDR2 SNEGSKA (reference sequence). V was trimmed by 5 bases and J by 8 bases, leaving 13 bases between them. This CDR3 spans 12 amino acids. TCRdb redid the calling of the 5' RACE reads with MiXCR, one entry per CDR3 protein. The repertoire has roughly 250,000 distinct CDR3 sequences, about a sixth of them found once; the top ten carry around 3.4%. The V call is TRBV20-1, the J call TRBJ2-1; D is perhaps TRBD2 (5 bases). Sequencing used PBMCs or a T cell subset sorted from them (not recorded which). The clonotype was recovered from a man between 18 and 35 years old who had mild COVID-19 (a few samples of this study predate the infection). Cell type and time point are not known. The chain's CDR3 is CSAGREGDEQFF. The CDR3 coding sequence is TGCAGTGCTGGACGCGAGGGCGATGAGCAGTTCTTC.